These 25 T cell receptor beta chains were sequenced from one sample in a study of T cell responses to AZD1222 COVID-19 vaccine. Produced via immunoSEQ multiplex PCR; TCRdb's table is partial and in-frame only. The table shows 200,000 or so clones, with more than 75% occurring only once. The sequences come from peripheral blood, collected on day 0 of AZD1222 vaccination. These receptor sequences come from an adult in good health.

This sequence joins TRBV21-1 and TRBJ2-5. TRBV21-1 constitutes a pseudogene. This CDR3 contains 16 residues. CDR3 residues: CASSQRKGISEETQYF. The CDR3, as DNA: TGTGCCAGCAGCCAAAGGAAAGGGATCTCCGAAGAGACCCAGTACTTC.

The chain employs TRBV3-1 (or the pseudogene TRBV3-2) and TRBJ1-4, with D tentatively TRBD1 (6 bases). The germline V and J ends were trimmed by 1 base and 8 bases, with 11 bases remaining between them. Germline CDR1 and CDR2: LGHDT and YNNKEL (reference sequence). The CDR3 is 14 amino acids. The CDR3 spells CASSQGRTVEKLFF. The CDR3 nucleotides are TGTGCCAGCAGCCAAGGAAGGACAGTAGAAAAACTGTTTTTT.

The chain employs TRBV19 and TRBJ1-5; no clear D. Trimming took 8 bases from V and 2 from J, leaving 19 bases between them. Germline V gives CDR1 LNHDA, CDR2 SQIVND (reference sequence). The CDR3 totals 16 residues. CDR3 DNA: TGTGCCAGTCGGCGAACCCCCTTGGAGGGCAATCAGCCCCAGCATTTT. This gives the protein CASRRTPLEGNQPQHF.

Remarks on this clone: Distinct nucleotide sequences in the sample also encode this CDR3. V gene TRBV5-1 combines with J gene TRBJ2-3; D not resolved. The germline V gene encodes CDR1 SGHRS and CDR2 YFSETQ. Trimming took 1 base from V and 0 from J, leaving 9 bases between them. This CDR3 has 15 amino acids. DNA of the CDR3: TGCGCCAGCAGCTTGACGGGTGTAAGCACAGATACGCAGTATTTT. This encodes CASSLTGVSTDTQYF.

The chain uses TRBV10-1 and TRBJ1-2; D gene ambiguous. The germline V and J ends were trimmed by 8 bases and 2 bases, with 12 bases remaining between them. The V gene's germline CDR1 is WNHNN and CDR2 SYGVQD (reference sequence). The CDR3 has 13 amino acids. The CDR3 DNA reads as TGCGCCAGCTCTTCCGGGAAAAACTATGGCTACACCTTC. Translating it yields CASSSGKNYGYTF.

The rearrangement links TRBV9 to TRBJ1-1; tentative D call: TRBD1 (6 bases). The germline gives CDR1 SGDLS, CDR2 YYNGEE. This CDR3 has 13 amino acids. The germline V and J ends were trimmed by 4 bases and 4 bases, with 11 bases remaining between them. The CDR3 spells CASSHGGGTEAFF. CDR3 bases: TGTGCCAGCAGCCACGGGGGCGGCACTGAAGCTTTCTTT.

This rearrangement joins TRBV27 to TRBJ2-7, with D perhaps TRBD1 (5 bases). This CDR3 contains 16 residues. Germline loops: CDR1 MNHEY, CDR2 SMNVEV (reference sequence). Trimming removed 6 bases at V and 1 base at J, with 19 bases between. CDR3: CASSNVGAGISYEQYF. Here the CDR3 DNA reads TGTGCCAGCAGCAATGTTGGGGCAGGGATTTCCTACGAGCAGTACTTC.

To note about this clone: Germline is not matched at one junction end, which may reflect a read error. The chain couples TRBV12-3 or TRBV12-4 to TRBJ1-5; no clear D. The CDR3 totals 13 residues. The CDR3 loop reads CASGLDGYQPQHF. The CDR3 DNA sequence: TGTGCCAGCGGTTTGGATGGGTATCAGCCCCAGCATTTT.

The V and J genes are TRBV3-1 (or the pseudogene TRBV3-2) and TRBJ2-1; tentative D call: TRBD2 (6 bases). CDR1 is LGHDT, CDR2 YNNKEL, per germline (reference sequence). The CDR3 extends over 17 amino acids. Between the trimmed V and J ends, which lost 1 base and 2 bases, there was a span of 15 bases. The CDR3 DNA sequence: TGTGCCAGCAGCCAAGTGGGGGGTACTAGTCCCTACAATGAGCAGTTCTTC. This gives the protein CASSQVGGTSPYNEQFF.

The chain couples TRBV10-3 to TRBJ1-1, with TRBD1 matching 7 bases. The CDR3 contains 15 residues. The germline CDR1 and CDR2 sequences are ENHRY and SYGVKD. With V trimmed by 0 bases and J by 4 bases, 5 bases remained unmatched. The CDR3 DNA follows: TGTGCCATCAGTGAGTCGACAGGGATAGTCACTGAAGCTTTCTTT. It encodes CAISESTGIVTEAFF.

The V call is TRBV11-1, the J call TRBJ2-1; perhaps TRBD2 as D (6 bases). Trimming shortened V by 5 bases and J by 3 bases, and 8 bases separated the two germline ends. Germline-derived CDR1 and CDR2 are SGHAT and FQDESV (reference sequence). This CDR3 is 13 amino acids long. In DNA, the CDR3 is TGTGCCAGCAGCCCGGGGGACTACAATGAGCAGTTCTTC. It is translated as CASSPGDYNEQFF.

The genes are TRBV19 and TRBJ1-5, with 7 bases identical to TRBD1. This CDR3 is built from 16 residues. Per the germline V gene, CDR1 is LNHDA and CDR2 is SQIVND (reference sequence). Losses at the gene ends were 5 bases for V and 2 bases for J; bases not matched to a gene: 9. DNA of the CDR3: TGTGCCAGTAGTGGGCCTGACAGGGCACGCAATCAGCCCCAGCATTTT. It translates to CASSGPDRARNQPQHF.

The chain combines TRBV7-2 with TRBJ2-1; 9 nucleotides agree with TRBD1. The germline V gene encodes CDR1 SGHTA and CDR2 FQGNSA. With 5 bases clipped from V and 0 bases from J, the junction kept 11 bases outside the gene matches. The CDR3 totals 18 residues. CDR3 coding DNA: TGTGCCAGCAGCCAACGGACAGGGGCGATTGGCTCCTACAATGAGCAGTTCTTC. This sequence encodes CASSQRTGAIGSYNEQFF.

The rearrangement joins TRBV5-1 to TRBJ2-3; no definite D call. The CDR3 is 12 residues long. Per the germline V gene, CDR1 is SGHRS and CDR2 is YFSETQ. Trimming left V 4 bases short and J 0 bases short, with 3 bases between. In DNA form, the CDR3 reads TGCGCCAGCAGCATTAGCACAGATACGCAGTATTTT. The encoded protein is CASSISTDTQYF.

The chain combines TRBV5-4 with TRBJ2-7, with TRBD1 as a possible D gene (6 bases). The CDR3 has 14 residues. Trimming took off 2 bases at V and 4 bases at J, with 13 bases between the two ends. Germline CDR1 SGHNT, CDR2 YYREEE (reference sequence). The CDR3 loop reads CASSFDRGQYEQYF. DNA for the CDR3: TGTGCCAGCAGCTTCGATAGGGGACAATACGAGCAGTACTTC.

J is TRBJ2-3 and V is TRBV29-1; D tentatively fits TRBD1 or TRBD2 (5 bases each). V was shortened by 7 bases and J by 0 bases, with 23 bases between the two germline ends. CDR1 is SQVTM, CDR2 ANQGSEA, per germline. The CDR3 totals 17 residues. The CDR3 DNA follows: TGCAGCGCCTCCGGGGCCCACGTACCGTTAAGCACAGATACGCAGTATTTT. Translated: CSASGAHVPLSTDTQYF.

The DNA for the CDR3 is TGTGCCAGCAGAATTCTCCGGGACAGAGACGAAAAACTGTTTTTT. Amino acids: CASRILRDRDEKLFF. This sequence joins TRBV28 and TRBJ1-4; TRBD1 aligns across 7 bases. The CDR3 runs to 15 residues. The germline V gene has CDR1 MDHEN and CDR2 SYDVKM. V shed 6 bases and J 8 bases; nucleotides not matched to a gene: 12.

The J gene is TRBJ2-1, the V gene TRBV18, with TRBD2 identical over 12 bases. Germline trimming cut 1 base from V and 0 bases from J; bases unmatched to any gene: 10. Germline V gene data show CDR1 as KGHSH and CDR2 as LQKENI. The CDR3 runs to 20 residues. Here the CDR3 DNA reads TGTGCCAGCTCACCACGGATGCCTAGCGGGAGGGCCCGCTCCTACAATGAGCAGTTCTTC. It codes for CASSPRMPSGRARSYNEQFF.

The rearrangement uses TRBV7-2 and TRBJ1-1; 9 positions match TRBD1. This CDR3 has 15 residues. Germline CDR1 SGHTA, CDR2 FQGNSA. V lost 5 bases to trimming and J lost 5 bases; unmatched junction nucleotides: 9. The CDR3 loop reads CASSPTGQGDTEAFF. The CDR3 nucleotides are TGTGCCAGCAGCCCTACGGGACAGGGTGATACTGAAGCTTTCTTT.

The chain carries TRBV7-3 and TRBJ2-1; 8 nucleotides align to TRBD1. The V gene's germline CDR1 is SGHTA and CDR2 FQGTGA. Trimming took 5 bases from V and 10 from J; bases not matched to a gene: 10. The CDR3 runs 14 residues. The chain's CDR3 is CASSGTGGAGEQFF. The CDR3 nucleotides read TGTGCCAGCAGCGGCACAGGGGGTGCCGGGGAGCAGTTCTTC.

Comment on this clone: Other nucleotide sequences in the sample specify the same CDR3. This chain links TRBV28 with TRBJ2-7; 9 nucleotides line up with TRBD1. Germline CDR1 MDHEN, CDR2 SYDVKM. V shed 6 bases, J shed 2 bases, and the junction held 5 bases outside the gene matches. This CDR3 spans 14 amino acids. CDR3: CASSLGQGTYEQYF. CDR3 nucleotide sequence: TGTGCCAGCAGCCTAGGACAGGGGACCTACGAGCAGTACTTC.

This chain joins TRBV5-4 and TRBJ1-2; 8 bases map to TRBD1. This CDR3 has 12 residues. Germline V gene sequence: CDR1 SGHNT, CDR2 YYREEE (reference sequence). Germline trimming cut 8 bases from V and 5 bases from J; bases unmatched to any gene: 5. The CDR3 here is CASHGQGYGYTF. Here the CDR3 DNA reads TGTGCCAGTCACGGACAGGGTTATGGCTACACCTTC.

V usage is TRBV29-1 and J usage is TRBJ1-1; D not resolved. Germline lookup yields CDR1 SQVTM and CDR2 ANQGSEA. The CDR3 runs to 13 residues. Trimming removed 7 bases at V and 2 bases at J, with 14 bases between. DNA for the CDR3: TGCAGCGCCCCTGGGCAGGTAAACACTGAAGCTTTCTTT. Protein product: CSAPGQVNTEAFF.

Worth noting for this clone: One end of the junction is discordant with germline, which a read error may explain. The chain recombines TRBV7-7 with TRBJ1-4; TRBD1 might be the D (5 bases). Germline V CDR1 and CDR2: SSHAT, FNYEAQ (reference sequence). The CDR3 extends over 15 amino acids. The CDR3 loop is CASSSTDRTNEKLFF. In DNA, the CDR3 is TGTGCTAGCAGCTCAACAGACAGAACTAATGAAAAACTGTTTTTT.

The rearrangement links TRBV19 to TRBJ1-6; 9 positions agree with TRBD1. The junction had 1 base not matched to a gene; V was cut back by 9 bases and J by 4 bases. Germline V CDR1 and CDR2: LNHDA, SQIVND (reference sequence). This CDR3 contains 13 residues. CDR3 region: CARGTGYNSPLHF. CDR3 nucleotide sequence: TGTGCCAGGGGGACAGGGTATAATTCACCCCTCCACTTT.